Included here is one T cell receptor beta chain sequence, with context. V lost 0 bases, J lost 11 bases, and 13 bases lay in between. CDR1 and CDR2 from the germline V gene are LGHNA and YNFKEQ. This CDR3 has 14 residues. In the authors' workflow: Estimation of nucleated cell counts was performed using reference gene primer amplification. Sequenced by immunoSEQ multiplex PCR; TCRdb stores in-frame clones only, minus some. V and J calls and clone size are copied from that table; D and trimming were computed from the DNA. The table records 200,000 to 250,000 clones, roughly 80% of them present only once. The data stem from a study of blood T cell repertoires in COVID-19. Study-wide context: Samples of COVID-19 (acute and convalescent) were obtained from the United States, Italy and Spain. PBMCs, B-cell-depleted T cells, or T cells provided the cDNA or gDNA that made up the material.

The rearrangement links TRBV4-2 to TRBJ2-2; D is unclear. The sample taken for sequencing was peripheral blood. The sequence was collected from a woman in her fifties or sixties who had recovered from COVID-19. CDR3: CASSQDFEQTELFF. In nucleotides, the CDR3 is TGTGCCAGCAGCCAAGATTTCGAGCAAACCGAGCTGTTTTTT.